The 14 T cell receptor beta chains listed next were all sequenced from one sample in a study of blood T cell repertoires in COVID-19. TCRdb's table, derived via immunoSEQ multiplex PCR, lists solely in-frame clones and lacks some. This table has 150,000 to 180,000 clones, about 88% appearing once. Sequencing was performed on PBMCs or T cells enriched from blood (not recorded which). The source of these receptors is a man aged 45 to 65 who had recovered from COVID-19.

V and J are TRBV19 and TRBJ1-2; 7 bases line up with TRBD1. Germline lookup yields CDR1 LNHDA and CDR2 SQIVND (reference sequence). V shed 1 base and J 2 bases; nucleotides not matched to a gene: 4. The CDR3 spans 15 residues. The CDR3 DNA follows: TGTGCCAGTAGTATAGTTGAGACAGGGAACTATGGCTACACCTTC. Its protein product is CASSIVETGNYGYTF.

The chain links TRBV19 to TRBJ2-1, with 7 nucleotides matching TRBD1. Germline V gene sequence: CDR1 LNHDA, CDR2 SQIVND (reference sequence). J was trimmed by 7 bases and V by 5 bases; bases with no gene match: 17. The CDR3 covers 17 residues. The CDR3 DNA reads as TGTGCCAGTAGTTCCACTCAAACAGGGGCCCGGAGGAATGAGCAGTTCTTC. It is translated as CASSSTQTGARRNEQFF.

The chain combines TRBV7-9 with TRBJ1-6; tentative D call: TRBD1 (6 bases). The CDR3 consists of 14 residues. Germline V CDR1 and CDR2: SEHNR, FQNEAQ (reference sequence). Trimming stripped 7 bases from V and 7 bases from J, with 14 bases between. In DNA form, the CDR3 reads TGTGCCAGCAAAAAGGACAGCCCGAATTCACCCCTCCACTTT. It translates to CASKKDSPNSPLHF.

The chain has TRBV9 and TRBJ1-6; weak D call: TRBD1 (6 bases). Trimming removed 2 bases at V and 6 bases at J, with 15 bases between. This CDR3 is built from 16 residues. Per germline, CDR1 SGDLS and CDR2 YYNGEE. CDR3 sequence: CASSVLPDSPNSPLHF. The CDR3 DNA reads TGTGCCAGCAGCGTCCTCCCGGACAGTCCTAATTCACCCCTCCACTTT.

In DNA form, the CDR3 reads TGTGCCAGCAGTTCATACACTAGGGAAAAACTGTTTTTT. Translated, it gives CASSSYTREKLFF. The genes are TRBV27 and TRBJ1-4; D not resolved. CDR1 is MNHEY, CDR2 SMNVEV, per germline (reference sequence). The V end was cut by 4 bases, the J end by 8 bases, with 11 bases between. This CDR3 has 13 residues.

The CDR3 protein is CSVQVGTADQPQHF. CDR3 DNA sequence: TGCAGCGTTCAGGTCGGGACAGCCGATCAGCCCCAGCATTTT. This rearrangement joins TRBV29-1 to TRBJ1-5; 7 bases fit TRBD1. This CDR3 contains 14 residues. In germline, CDR1 is SQVTM, CDR2 ANQGSEA. J gave up 5 bases and V 5 bases, and 9 bases lay outside the gene matches.

A single count supports this clone. The chain couples TRBV4-1 to TRBJ2-1; possible D gene TRBD1, 5 bases. V was cut by 5 bases and J by 8 bases, with 16 bases left in between. CDR3 size: 14 residues. The V gene's germline CDR1 is MGHRA and CDR2 YSYEKL. This CDR3 is CASSSGHANHEQFF. Here the CDR3 DNA reads TGCGCCAGCAGCTCCGGACATGCTAATCATGAGCAGTTCTTC.

V gene TRBV4-1 combines with J gene TRBJ2-5, with 11 bases identical to TRBD1. The CDR3 is made up of 17 amino acids. Trimming took 0 bases from V and 4 from J; bases not matched to a gene: 7. Germline CDR1 MGHRA, CDR2 YSYEKL. For the CDR3, the DNA is TGCGCCAGCAGCCAAGACGATCGGGACAGGGGGAGAGAGACCCAGTACTTC. Encoded protein: CASSQDDRDRGRETQYF.

The V and J genes are TRBV7-9 and TRBJ2-7; no definite D call. The CDR3 has 12 residues. Trimming removed 3 bases from V and 2 bases from J, with 5 bases in between. Germline CDR1 is SEHNR and CDR2 is FQNEAQ (reference sequence). Here the CDR3 reads CASSFSTYEQYF. The CDR3 bases are TGTGCCAGCAGCTTTAGTACCTACGAGCAGTACTTC.

The chain uses TRBV11-2 and TRBJ2-3; TRBD2 matches 8 bases. The V gene's germline CDR1 is SGHAT and CDR2 FQNNGV. V was clipped by 1 base and J by 5 bases; unmatched bases: 8. This CDR3 is 16 amino acids long. CDR3 protein: CASSLGLAGTIDTQYF. Written as DNA, the CDR3 is TGTGCCAGCAGCTTAGGGTTAGCGGGGACAATAGATACGCAGTATTTT.

V and J are TRBV5-1 and TRBJ2-5; 10 nucleotides line up with TRBD2. CDR1 and CDR2 from the germline V gene are SGHRS and YFSETQ. V was clipped by 0 bases and J by 1 base; unmatched bases: 9. The CDR3 contains 18 residues. CDR3 protein: CASSLEIAGGPRQETQYF. CDR3 nucleotide sequence: TGCGCCAGCAGCTTGGAAATAGCGGGGGGCCCCCGCCAAGAGACCCAGTACTTC.

There are many counts of this clone. The genes are TRBV15 and TRBJ2-1; TRBD2 matches 8 bases. The CDR3 runs to 16 residues. V lost 1 base, J lost 6 bases, and 8 bases stayed unmatched. Germline-derived CDR1 and CDR2 are LNHNV and YYDKDF (reference sequence). Here the CDR3 DNA reads TGTGCCACCAGCAGAGTATCAGCGGGGGTCGGCAATGAGCAGTTCTTC. This gives the protein CATSRVSAGVGNEQFF.

The chain recombines TRBV10-3 with TRBJ2-1, with D unresolved. The germline V and J ends were trimmed by 5 bases and 4 bases, with 12 bases remaining between them. The CDR3 runs to 14 residues. Looked up from germline, CDR1 is ENHRY and CDR2 is SYGVKD. The CDR3 spells CAISTVGRYNEQFF. DNA for the CDR3: TGTGCCATCAGTACGGTTGGGCGATACAATGAGCAGTTCTTC.

In this sample, this clone turned up a few times. This chain uses TRBV7-2 with TRBJ1-3, with 9 bases that match TRBD1. The J segment lost 0 bases and the V segment lost 5 bases, leaving 5 bases of the junction unmatched. The germline V gene has CDR1 SGHTA and CDR2 FQGNSA. This CDR3 comprises 16 residues. Here the CDR3 reads CASSPQGAYSGNTIYF. The CDR3 DNA follows: TGTGCCAGCAGCCCACAGGGGGCGTACTCTGGAAACACCATATATTTT.